This T cell receptor beta chain was found in a study of blood T cell repertoires in COVID-19. CDR3 length: 13 residues. V was cut by 1 base and J by 1 base, with 4 bases left in between. CDR1 and CDR2 (germline): SGHTA, FQGNSA. Assay: immunoSEQ multiplex PCR; the TCRdb copy retains only in-frame clones and omits some. The sample has fewer than 250,000 clones, under 90% seen once; the top ten hold 6% to 8.5%. This TCR was sampled from a man aged 55-75 years with acute or convalescent COVID-19. J is TRBJ2-5 and V is TRBV7-2; D not resolved. Sequenced sample: peripheral blood. For the CDR3, the DNA is TGTGCCAGCAGCTTAGACTTCCAAGAGACCCAGTACTTC. Translating gives CASSLDFQETQYF. Drawing the rest from reference TRBV7-2 and TRBJ2-5, the complete variable domain is GAGVSQSPSNKVTEKGKDVELRCDPISGHTALYWYRQSLGQGLEFLIYFQGNSAPDKSGLPSDRFSAERTGGSVSTLTIQRTQQEDSAVYLCASSLDFQETQYFGPGTRLLVL.